This TCR beta chain originates from a study of Graves' ophthalmopathy and Graves' hyperthyroidism. Findings of the study overall: Blood also contained most of the expanded thyroid clonotypes above 0.001 frequency.

This clonotype was observed at least ten times. Its antigen is unidentified. PBMCs had their origin in fresh peripheral blood (roughly 10 ml). Germline-derived CDR1 and CDR2 are MNHEY and SVGEGT. The V gene lost 6 bases and the J gene lost 2 bases, with 14 bases spanning the gap. The CDR3 runs 15 residues. Using RNA transcripts, the TCR beta CDR3 regions were amplified. After a first-round RT-PCR with HTBI primers, a second-round multiplex PCR was run. TCRdb used MiXCR to reprocess the multiplex PCR reads, holding one entry per CDR3 protein. The sample has fewer than 400,000 distinct CDR3 sequences, approximately 16% seen once.

The sequence was obtained from a woman younger than 30 with Graves' ophthalmopathy. V is TRBV6-2 or TRBV6-3 and J is TRBJ1-3; no clear D gene. Sequenced input: peripheral blood. The CDR3 loop reads CASSAHLRAGNTIYF. CDR3 in DNA: TGTGCCAGCAGCGCTCACCTCCGGGCTGGAAACACCATATATTTT.